The 2 T cell receptor beta chains below come from one sample, sequenced in a study of OX40 agonist ivuxolimab in advanced cancers. Libraries were prepared by immunoSEQ multiplex PCR; TCRdb keeps only in-frame clonotypes and omits some of them. Among tens of thousands of clones listed, 89% were seen once. This specimen was CD4+ or CD8+ T cells sorted from blood, taken in a trial of the OX40 agonist ivuxolimab. The source is an adult with an advanced solid tumor such as melanoma, head and neck, liver or kidney cancer.

The sample holds a few counts of this clone. J is TRBJ2-3 and V is TRBV5-6; 8 positions match TRBD2. Germline CDR1 and CDR2: SGHDT and YYEEEE. The CDR3 length is 15 residues. The V gene end was trimmed by 1 base and the J gene end by 1 base; junction bases not matched to a gene: 2. The CDR3 here is CASSLKTSGTDTQYF. CDR3 DNA: TGTGCCAGCAGCTTGAAGACTAGCGGCACAGATACGCAGTATTTT.

The chain uses TRBV27 and TRBJ1-5, with D maybe TRBD1 (5 bases). Trimming took off 0 bases at V and 5 bases at J, with 14 bases between the two ends. Germline V gives CDR1 MNHEY, CDR2 SMNVEV (reference sequence). This CDR3 has 16 amino acids. CDR3 region: CASSLSFAGPDQPQHF. The CDR3 DNA is TGTGCCAGCAGTTTATCGTTCGCAGGGCCGGATCAGCCCCAGCATTTT.